The sequence of this T cell receptor (beta chain) was determined in a study of siplizumab effects on memory and regulatory T cells. This CDR3 comprises 16 residues. Germline CDR1 is SGHRS and CDR2 is YFSETQ. V lost 4 bases to trimming and J lost 2 bases; unmatched junction nucleotides: 9. Note on this clone: Its antigen is unidentified.

Sequencing used immunoSEQ multiplex PCR; TCRdb keeps in-frame clones, though not all of them. The sample has tens of thousands of clones, about 89% seen once; the top ten hold roughly 0.25%. Findings and caveats of the study: Mappable alloreactive CD4+ clones came from Treg cells more than 55% of the time on average with siplizumab, against 26.9% in controls. Apparently key alloresponse contributors, naive T cells also seemed more diverse than memory cells. The drug siplizumab significantly decreased the alloreactive sequences that could be traced to unstimulated CD4+ memory cells.

The chain couples TRBV5-1 to TRBJ2-3, with 8 bases aligning to TRBD1. Sequenced sample: naive CD4+ T cells sorted from blood. The sequence came from a human donor in good health. CDR3 amino acids: CASSGTGGQLTDTQYF. The DNA for the CDR3 is TGCGCCAGCAGCGGAACAGGGGGACAGCTCACAGATACGCAGTATTTT.